Listed here are 13 T cell receptor beta chains from one sample, sequenced in a study of T-cell reconstitution after alpha-beta-depleted transplantation in children. Preparation of the TCRbeta library involved a method that used unique molecular identifiers. One entry per CDR3 protein results from TCRdb running MiXCR on the PCR reads. The repertoire has about 870,000 distinct CDR3 sequences, roughly 15% of them found once; the top ten carry approximately 5%. The sample was PBMCs, mostly from graft donor cells, taken 360 days after TCRalphabeta/CD19-depleted stem cell transplant. The source of these receptors is a male patient aged 5 to 17 who had a stem cell transplant for acute lymphoblastic leukemia, so the T cells may come from the graft donor.

This chain connects TRBV4-1 to TRBJ2-1; the match to TRBD2 covers 11 bases. The CDR3 has 16 residues. CDR1 is MGHRA, CDR2 YSYEKL, per germline. V was clipped by 0 bases and J by 6 bases; unmatched bases: 4. The CDR3 loop reads CASSQDHGLAGNEQFF. In DNA form, the CDR3 reads TGCGCCAGCAGCCAAGACCACGGACTAGCGGGCAATGAGCAGTTCTTC.

This clonotype was seen more than once but under ten times. The J gene is TRBJ2-7, the V gene TRBV27, with D perhaps TRBD1 (6 bases). Per germline, CDR1 MNHEY and CDR2 SMNVEV (reference sequence). The CDR3 covers 16 residues. Trimming took 2 bases from V and 0 from J, leaving 14 bases between them. The CDR3 bases are TGTGCCAGCAGTTTACAGCTCGGGGACATCTCCTACGAGCAGTACTTC. Protein: CASSLQLGDISYEQYF.

The sample holds a few counts of this clonotype. CDR3 in amino acids: CASSFQGGGYTF. The CDR3 nucleotides are TGTGCCAGCAGTTTCCAGGGGGGTGGCTACACCTTC. The chain joins TRBV12-3 or TRBV12-4 to TRBJ1-2; 7 bases agree with TRBD1. The length of the CDR3 is 12 residues. After removal of 3 bases from V and 7 bases from J, the junction contained 2 bases not matched to a gene.

There are a few counts of this clonotype. This rearrangement joins TRBV5-1 to TRBJ2-3, with D unclear. The V gene's germline CDR1 is SGHRS and CDR2 YFSETQ. Trimming pared 0 bases from V and 1 base from J, leaving 18 bases between. The CDR3 has 18 amino acids. The CDR3 DNA reads as TGCGCCAGCAGCTTGGGGCCTCTATCGGTTATCCGCACAGATACGCAGTATTTT. This gives the protein CASSLGPLSVIRTDTQYF.

This clonotype has a handful of counts. The chain has TRBV25-1 and TRBJ2-7; D remains unclear. The CDR3 totals 15 residues. Germline assignment: CDR1 MGHDK and CDR2 SYGVNS. Trimming removed 4 bases from V and 6 bases from J, with 19 bases in between. The CDR3 region is CASSGGRERLAEQYF. Here the CDR3 DNA reads TGTGCCAGCAGTGGAGGTCGTGAAAGGCTGGCCGAGCAGTACTTC.

V gene TRBV4-1 combines with J gene TRBJ1-5, with unresolved D. Trimming cost V 2 bases and J 2 bases, with 13 bases left between them. Germline V lookup: CDR1 MGHRA, CDR2 YSYEKL. The CDR3 covers 16 residues. CDR3 bases: TGCGCCAGCAGCCAAACAAGAACTCACGGCAATCAGCCCCAGCATTTT. Amino acid sequence: CASSQTRTHGNQPQHF.

The rearrangement links TRBV29-1 to TRBJ2-3, with 10 bases aligning to TRBD2. The CDR3 is 16 amino acids. CDR1 and CDR2 from the germline V gene are SQVTM and ANQGSEA. V was clipped by 5 bases and J by 4 bases; unmatched bases: 12. This CDR3 reads CSVPMGGLAGADTQYF. The DNA for the CDR3 is TGCAGCGTTCCCATGGGAGGTCTAGCGGGAGCAGATACGCAGTATTTT.

Ten or more counts support this clonotype. This chain uses TRBV20-1 with TRBJ2-1; unclear D gene. CDR1 and CDR2 (germline): DFQATT, SNEGSKA (reference sequence). This CDR3 contains 12 residues. Trimming removed 7 bases from V and 4 bases from J, with 11 bases in between. CDR3 sequence reads: CSDRFGYNEQFF. The CDR3 nucleotides are TGCAGTGATCGCTTCGGGTACAATGAGCAGTTCTTC.

The chain combines TRBV20-1 with TRBJ2-3, with 8 bases aligning to TRBD2. The CDR3 covers 16 residues. Germline V CDR1 and CDR2: DFQATT, SNEGSKA (reference sequence). J lost 2 bases, V lost 6 bases, and 13 bases had no gene match. Here the CDR3 DNA reads TGCAGTGCCCTCGTAGGTAGCGGGACTTCCACAGATACGCAGTATTTT. Translated, it gives CSALVGSGTSTDTQYF.

This clonotype was picked up many times. CDR3 coding DNA: TGTGCCAGCAGTTTCGGGACAGGGGCGCAAGAGACCCAGTACTTC. Amino acids: CASSFGTGAQETQYF. The rearrangement joins TRBV9 to TRBJ2-5; TRBD1 aligns across 10 bases. Germline CDR1 and CDR2: SGDLS and YYNGEE. The CDR3 is made up of 15 amino acids. V lost 5 bases, J lost 2 bases, and 6 bases stayed unmatched.

The rearrangement uses TRBV7-9 and TRBJ1-1, with no clear D. V gave up 1 base and J gave up 3 bases, with 9 bases separating them. Germline CDR1 is SEHNR and CDR2 is FQNEAQ (reference sequence). CDR3 length equals 14 residues. CDR3 in amino acids: CASSLELAYTEAFF. CDR3 sequence (DNA): TGTGCCAGCAGCTTAGAGTTAGCTTACACTGAAGCTTTCTTT.

The gene calls are TRBV13 and TRBJ2-3; 7 nucleotides match TRBD2. The V segment lost 5 bases and the J segment 6 bases; nucleotides outside the gene matches: 8. The CDR3 contains 14 residues. Looked up from germline, CDR1 is PRHDT and CDR2 is FYEKMQ (reference sequence). The CDR3 region has the DNA TGTGCCAGCAGCCCGAGCGGGACGGGGGATACGCAGTATTTT. This translates into CASSPSGTGDTQYF.

The chain carries TRBV7-2 and TRBJ2-7; TRBD2 aligns across 8 bases. V was pared by 6 bases and J by 2 bases, with 9 bases of the junction left unmatched. From germline, CDR1 is SGHTA and CDR2 FQGNSA. The CDR3 runs to 15 residues. The CDR3 region is CASSQLAGRPYEQYF. Written as DNA, the CDR3 is TGTGCCAGCAGTCAGCTAGCGGGCCGACCCTACGAGCAGTACTTC.